These 4 T cell receptor beta chains were sequenced from one sample in a study of T cell changes during pregnancy in multiple sclerosis. This table comes from immunoSEQ multiplex PCR, and its TCRdb copy is limited to in-frame clones, with some not included. The sample holds roughly 64,000 clones; around 91% are singletons and the top ten take approximately 5.8%. The material sequenced was peripheral blood, taken in the third trimester of pregnancy. These receptors were obtained from a female donor in good health, enrolled as a control in a pregnancy study.

The chain recombines TRBV29-1 with TRBJ1-1; tentatively, D is TRBD1 (5 bases). CDR3 size: 16 residues. Trimming shortened V by 7 bases and J by 3 bases, and 24 bases separated the two germline ends. CDR1 SQVTM and CDR2 ANQGSEA come from the germline V gene. The CDR3 sequence: CSAVMWQGRYDTEAFF. Written as DNA, the CDR3 is TGCAGCGCTGTGATGTGGCAGGGTCGGTATGACACTGAAGCTTTCTTT.

The chain employs TRBV19 and TRBJ1-6; weak D call: TRBD1 (5 bases). CDR3 length: 14 residues. V gave up 4 bases and J gave up 4 bases, with 8 bases separating them. Germline V gene data show CDR1 as LNHDA and CDR2 as SQIVND (reference sequence). The CDR3 nucleotides are TGTGCCAGTAGTAGCCAGGGATATAATTCACCCCTCCACTTT. As protein: CASSSQGYNSPLHF. Variable domain in full (rest from reference TRBV19 and TRBJ1-6): DGGITQSPKYLFRKEGQNVTLSCEQNLNHDAMYWYRQDPGQGLRLIYYSQIVNDFQKGDIAEGYSVSREKKESFPLTVTSAQKNPTAFYLCASSSQGYNSPLHFGNGTRLTVT.

The chain carries TRBV9 and TRBJ1-1; 9 positions agree with TRBD1. J lost 4 bases, V lost 2 bases, and 6 bases had no gene match. The CDR3 extends over 15 amino acids. Per the germline V gene, CDR1 is SGDLS and CDR2 is YYNGEE. The CDR3 DNA reads TGTGCCAGCAGCGTTACAGGGGGCGAGGGCACTGAAGCTTTCTTT. Translating it yields CASSVTGGEGTEAFF.

The chain links TRBV5-4 to TRBJ1-4; D remains ambiguous. Germline V lookup: CDR1 SGHNT, CDR2 YYREEE (reference sequence). Trimming stripped 0 bases from V and 8 bases from J, with 11 bases between. The CDR3 runs 14 residues. Here the CDR3 DNA reads TGTGCCAGCAGCTTGGCGGGATGGGAGGAAAAACTGTTTTTT. Protein sequence: CASSLAGWEEKLFF.